These T cell receptor beta chains were read from a single sample in a study of T cell clones after liver transplantation. Profiled with immunoSEQ multiplex PCR; TCRdb holds only in-frame clones, not every one. The table lists roughly 70,000 clones, roughly 90% of them singletons. Specimen: CD4+ T cells from blood, collected before liver transplant. The receptor set was obtained from a human donor who received a liver transplant. CDR3s include the opening cysteine and the closing phenylalanine or tryptophan. The D gene is left open where the match is weak.

TRBJ1-5 TRBV5-6 - CASSLAQYSNQPQHF
TRBJ2-1 TRBV6-1 TRBD2 CGPTGTSTRYEQFF
TRBJ1-4 TRBV28 TRBD1 CASTGTGFGEKLFF
TRBJ1-5 TRBV7-2 TRBD1 CASSGDSSNQPQHF
TRBJ1-5 TRBV7-9 TRBD1 CASSPGQGDSNQPQHF
TRBJ2-7 TRBV5-5 - CASSSHDTGLSVEYF
TRBJ2-3 TRBV7-9 - CASSLEARRTDTQYF
TRBJ1-4 TRBV5-6 TRBD1 CASSLQGDDRLFF
TRBJ1-1 TRBV19 - CASSISRTGTEAFF
TRBJ2-7 TRBV6-5 TRBD2 CASSRGSGEQYF
TRBJ2-3 TRBV7-2 TRBD1 CASSSDRATDTQYF
TRBJ1-4 TRBV6-1 - CASGGGGIKLFF
TRBJ2-5 TRBV11-2 - CASSRWGQGETQYF
TRBJ1-1 TRBV2 - CASSASNTEAFF
TRBJ1-1 TRBV7-6 - CASSSDRQNTEAFF
TRBJ1-2 TRBV5-6 - CASSLAQDYGYTF
TRBJ1-4 TRBV30 TRBD1 CAWSQGADEKLFF
TRBJ2-3 TRBV30 - CAWNSRDTQYF
TRBJ1-5 TRBV4-1 - CASSPLGGGNQPQHF
TRBJ2-4 TRBV5-1 - CASSPMGANIQYF
TRBJ1-2 TRBV7-2 - CASSLAGWYTF